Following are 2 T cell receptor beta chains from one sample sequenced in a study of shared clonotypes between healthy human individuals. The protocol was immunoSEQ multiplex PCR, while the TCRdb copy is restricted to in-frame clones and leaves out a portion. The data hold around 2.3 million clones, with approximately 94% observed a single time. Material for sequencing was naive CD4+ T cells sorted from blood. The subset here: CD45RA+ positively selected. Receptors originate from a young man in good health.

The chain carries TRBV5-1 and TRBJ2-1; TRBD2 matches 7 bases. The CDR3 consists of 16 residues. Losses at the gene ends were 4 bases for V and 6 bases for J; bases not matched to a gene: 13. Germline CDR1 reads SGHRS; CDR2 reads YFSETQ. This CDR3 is CASSAPGLAVGNEQFF. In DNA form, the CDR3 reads TGCGCCAGCAGCGCCCCGGGGCTAGCGGTGGGCAATGAGCAGTTCTTC.

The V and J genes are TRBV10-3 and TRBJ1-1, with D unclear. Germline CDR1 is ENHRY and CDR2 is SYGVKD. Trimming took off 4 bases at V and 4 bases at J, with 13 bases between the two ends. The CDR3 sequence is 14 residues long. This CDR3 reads CAISGGRSGTEAFF. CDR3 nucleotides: TGTGCCATCAGTGGAGGGAGGTCAGGCACTGAAGCTTTCTTT.